A single sample is the source of the 9 T cell receptor beta chains below, sequenced in a study of CD8 T cells in Susac syndrome. An amount of RNA that ranged from roughly 0.45 to 1 ug was reverse transcribed with random hexamers. TCRdb fed the immunoSEQ multiplex PCR reads into MiXCR, producing one record per CDR3 protein. The data show roughly 130,000 distinct CDR3 sequences, 94% seen once. The sample comprised CD4+ T cells from PBMCs. Receptors were obtained from a human donor with multiple sclerosis.

This clonotype was detected only a few times. The chain couples TRBV29-1 to TRBJ2-7; maybe TRBD2 (5 bases). The V end lost 4 bases, the J end lost 2 bases, and 15 bases lay between the germline ends. The CDR3 is made up of 14 amino acids. Germline assignment: CDR1 SQVTM and CDR2 ANQGSEA. The CDR3 loop reads CSVGRTDYPYEQYF. The DNA of the CDR3 is TGCAGCGTTGGTCGTACAGACTACCCCTACGAGCAGTACTTC.

This chain uses TRBV20-1 with TRBJ2-7, with 8 nucleotides matching TRBD2. Germline V gene data show CDR1 as DFQATT and CDR2 as SNEGSKA (reference sequence). CDR3 length: 15 residues. V was pared by 6 bases and J by 2 bases, with 12 bases of the junction left unmatched. The CDR3 DNA reads as TGCAGTGCCAAACCGAGACTAGCGACGACCTACGAGCAGTACTTC. Its translation is CSAKPRLATTYEQYF.

This clonotype was seen once. V and J are TRBV2 and TRBJ1-5, with D unclear. This CDR3 is built from 14 residues. Germline CDR1 and CDR2: SNHLY and FYNNEI. V was cut by 4 bases and J by 0 bases, with 7 bases left in between. The CDR3 protein is CASSGANSNQPQHF. The CDR3 coding sequence is TGTGCCAGCAGTGGAGCAAATAGCAATCAGCCCCAGCATTTT.

The gene calls are TRBV7-2 and TRBJ2-6; D is unresolved. The V end lost 3 bases, the J end lost 0 bases, and 15 bases lay between the germline ends. CDR3 length equals 18 residues. Germline loops: CDR1 SGHTA, CDR2 FQGNSA. This CDR3 is CASSLVSRPYSGANVLTF. The CDR3 DNA sequence: TGTGCCAGCAGCTTGGTTTCACGGCCGTACTCTGGGGCCAACGTCCTGACTTTC.

The chain joins TRBV5-4 to TRBJ2-3; TRBD2 agrees at 10 bases. Germline V gene lookup returns CDR1 SGHNT and CDR2 YYREEE (reference sequence). This CDR3 spans 16 amino acids. J gave up 1 base and V 4 bases, and 6 bases lay outside the gene matches. CDR3 in amino acids: CASSSGTSDRTDTQYF. Written as DNA, the CDR3 is TGTGCCAGCAGCAGTGGGACTAGCGACCGCACAGATACGCAGTATTTT. Using reference TRBV5-4 and TRBJ2-3 for the parts outside the CDR3, the full variable domain is ETGVTQSPTHLIKTRGQQVTLRCSSQSGHNTVSWYQQALGQGPQFIFQYYREEENGRGNFPPRFSGLQFPNYSSELNVNALELDDSALYLCASSSGTSDRTDTQYFGPGTRLTVL.

The CDR3 protein is CASSQAAHGRGTQYF. CDR3 in DNA: TGTGCCAGCAGCCAGGCAGCACACGGCCGGGGGACCCAGTACTTC. The chain links TRBV6-2 or TRBV6-3 to TRBJ2-5, with D tentatively TRBD2 (5 bases). The V end was cut by 6 bases, the J end by 7 bases, with 21 bases between. The CDR3 extends over 15 amino acids. The germline V gene encodes CDR1 MNHEY and CDR2 SVGEGT.

V and J are TRBV9 and TRBJ1-1; no firm D call. The CDR3 loop spans 17 amino acids. CDR1 SGDLS and CDR2 YYNGEE come from the germline V gene. Trimming pared 4 bases from V and 1 base from J, leaving 20 bases between. The CDR3 sequence is CASSNGPPQARNTEAFF. In DNA, the CDR3 is TGTGCCAGCAGCAATGGGCCTCCCCAGGCCCGGAACACTGAAGCTTTCTTT.

The V and J genes are TRBV3-1 and TRBJ1-1; TRBD1 agrees at 8 bases. Germline trimming cut 4 bases from V and 10 bases from J; bases unmatched to any gene: 2. Germline V gives CDR1 LGHDT, CDR2 YNNKEL (reference sequence). The CDR3 extends over 11 amino acids. CDR3 sequence (DNA): TGTGCCAGCAGCCTCGGACAGGGAGCTTTCTTT. This codes for CASSLGQGAFF. Drawing the rest from reference TRBV3-1 and TRBJ1-1, the complete variable domain is DTAVSQTPKYLVTQMGNDKSIKCEQNLGHDTMYWYKQDSKKFLKIMFSYNNKELIINETVPNRFSPKSPDKAHLNLHINSLELGDSAVYFCASSLGQGAFFGQGTRLTVV.

The chain uses TRBV11-2 and TRBJ2-2, with D possibly matching TRBD2 (6 bases). CDR1 SGHAT and CDR2 FQNNGV come from the germline V gene. V shed 4 bases and J shed 1 base, with 13 bases lying between them. This CDR3 is built from 16 residues. CDR3 loop: CASSSLGTLNTGELFF. The CDR3, as DNA: TGTGCCAGCAGCTCCCTTGGGACTCTGAACACCGGGGAGCTGTTTTTT.